The 22 T cell receptor beta chains presented below share a single source sample, sequenced in a study of T-cell memory formation after mild COVID-19. MiXCR was run by TCRdb on the 5' RACE reads, yielding one entry per CDR3 protein. Of about 470,000 distinct CDR3 sequences in the sample, 15% to 20% are singletons; the top ten hold 9% to 15%. The sequenced sample was PBMCs or a T cell subset sorted from them (not recorded which). The receptors come from an adult woman who had mild COVID-19 (a few samples of this study predate the infection). Cell type and time point are not known.

The chain employs TRBV19 and TRBJ2-1, with 7 bases that match TRBD2. V lost 7 bases, J lost 4 bases, and 4 bases stayed unmatched. Germline CDR1 and CDR2: LNHDA and SQIVND (reference sequence). The CDR3 loop spans 13 amino acids. Here the CDR3 DNA reads TGTGCCAGTAAGCTAGCGGCTTACAATGAGCAGTTCTTC. This translates into CASKLAAYNEQFF. Full variable domain (remainder filled in from reference TRBV19 and TRBJ2-1): DGGITQSPKYLFRKEGQNVTLSCEQNLNHDAMYWYRQDPGQGLRLIYYSQIVNDFQKGDIAEGYSVSREKKESFPLTVTSAQKNPTAFYLCASKLAAYNEQFFGPGTRLTVL.

DNA of the CDR3: TGTGCCAGCAGCATCCGGGCCATAGGGGGTGGCTACACCTTC. It translates to CASSIRAIGGGYTF. The gene calls are TRBV9 and TRBJ1-2; perhaps TRBD1 as D (6 bases). V gave up 4 bases and J gave up 7 bases, with 17 bases separating them. There are 14 residues in the CDR3. Germline CDR1 and CDR2: SGDLS and YYNGEE.

The gene calls are TRBV6-5 and TRBJ2-1; D possibly corresponds to TRBD2 (5 bases). Between the trimmed V and J ends, which lost 4 bases and 0 bases, there was a span of 19 bases. The CDR3 has 18 amino acids. Germline V gene lookup returns CDR1 MNHEY and CDR2 SVGAGI. The CDR3 coding sequence is TGTGCCAGCAGTTCAGACGGGAAGCGGAGACACTCCTACAATGAGCAGTTCTTC. This gives the protein CASSSDGKRRHSYNEQFF.

The chain has TRBV9 and TRBJ2-2; 11 nucleotides agree with TRBD1. Germline V gene sequence: CDR1 SGDLS, CDR2 YYNGEE. J lost 6 bases, V lost 4 bases, and 8 bases had no gene match. CDR3 size: 16 residues. CDR3 residues: CASSPYRDRGSGELFF. Here the CDR3 DNA reads TGTGCCAGCAGCCCATACCGGGACAGGGGGTCCGGGGAGCTGTTTTTT.

This rearrangement joins TRBV2 to TRBJ2-3; 7 positions agree with TRBD2. The CDR3 totals 16 residues. Germline CDR1 reads SNHLY; CDR2 reads FYNNEI. J was trimmed by 2 bases and V by 5 bases; bases with no gene match: 10. The CDR3 loop is CASSWSGAGNTDTQYF. DNA of the CDR3: TGTGCCAGCAGTTGGAGCGGGGCGGGGAACACAGATACGCAGTATTTT.

J is TRBJ1-2 and V is TRBV7-8; D is unresolved. Per germline, CDR1 SGHVS and CDR2 FQNEAQ. There are 15 residues in the CDR3. Trimming cost V 3 bases and J 1 base, with 12 bases left between them. The CDR3 DNA follows: TGTGCCAGCAGCTTGTCCCTTTCCATTAACTATGGCTACACCTTC. Amino acid sequence: CASSLSLSINYGYTF.

The table lists this clonotype with a few counts. The chain is built from TRBV6-6 and TRBJ2-1; D possibly corresponds to TRBD1 (5 bases). The V end was cut by 1 base, the J end by 6 bases, with 22 bases between. Germline assignment: CDR1 MNHNY and CDR2 SVGAGI (reference sequence). The CDR3 covers 18 residues. The CDR3 sequence: CASSYYSGSGLLTNEQFF. CDR3 bases: TGTGCCAGCAGTTACTATTCGGGTTCAGGGCTCTTAACCAATGAGCAGTTCTTC.

This sequence joins TRBV20-1 and TRBJ2-1; weak D call: TRBD1 (6 bases). Trimming cost V 5 bases and J 3 bases, with 14 bases left between them. The CDR3 consists of 14 residues. Per germline, CDR1 DFQATT and CDR2 SNEGSKA (reference sequence). CDR3 bases: TGCAGTGCTCTATCCGGGACACTCTACAATGAGCAGTTCTTC. It specifies CSALSGTLYNEQFF.

The chain joins TRBV9 to TRBJ2-7, with unresolved D. V shed 4 bases and J shed 2 bases, with 16 bases lying between them. The CDR3 covers 15 residues. Germline V CDR1 and CDR2: SGDLS, YYNGEE. In DNA form, the CDR3 reads TGTGCCAGCAGCCCCGACTCGACCGACACCTACGAGCAGTACTTC. It is translated as CASSPDSTDTYEQYF.

V and J are TRBV12-3 or TRBV12-4 and TRBJ2-1; 10 bases match TRBD2. The CDR3 length is 15 residues. With 3 bases clipped from V and 6 bases from J, the junction kept 5 bases outside the gene matches. CDR3 in amino acids: CASSFLAGVSNEQFF. The CDR3 region has the DNA TGTGCCAGCAGTTTCCTAGCGGGGGTCTCCAATGAGCAGTTCTTC.

This clonotype was seen a few times. The J gene is TRBJ2-5, the V gene TRBV7-2; TRBD2 aligns across 9 bases. Germline V gene lookup returns CDR1 SGHTA and CDR2 FQGNSA. With V trimmed by 1 base and J by 1 base, 4 bases remained unmatched. This CDR3 is 16 amino acids long. The CDR3 DNA follows: TGTGCCAGCAGCTTAGGACTAGCGGCAATCCAAGAGACCCAGTACTTC. It specifies CASSLGLAAIQETQYF.

The sample holds a few counts of this clonotype. This chain's CDR3 is CASSPLQEPDTQYF. The CDR3 nucleotides are TGTGCCAGCTCACCACTACAGGAACCAGATACGCAGTATTTT. This chain joins TRBV18 and TRBJ2-3; D perhaps matches TRBD1 (5 bases). The ends were cut back, 1 base at V and 4 bases at J, with 9 bases in the middle. The CDR3 extends over 14 amino acids. From germline, CDR1 is KGHSH and CDR2 LQKENI.

V usage is TRBV12-3 or TRBV12-4 and J usage is TRBJ1-5, with 10 bases that match TRBD1. The trim removed 6 bases at V and 7 bases at J, leaving 6 bases unmatched. The CDR3 runs to 14 residues. The DNA of the CDR3 is TGTGCCAGCAGCAGACAGGGGGCCGTGCAGCCCCAGCATTTT. It translates to CASSRQGAVQPQHF.

V is TRBV2 and J is TRBJ2-7; D is undetermined. Germline values: CDR1 SNHLY, CDR2 FYNNEI. This CDR3 spans 16 amino acids. V lost 2 bases, J lost 0 bases, and 14 bases lay in between. The CDR3 region is CASSEYPVSPSYEQYF. In DNA, the CDR3 is TGTGCCAGCAGTGAATATCCCGTCTCCCCCTCCTACGAGCAGTACTTC.

The chain combines TRBV7-8 with TRBJ2-3; D perhaps matches TRBD2 (6 bases). V was pared by 3 bases and J by 2 bases, with 12 bases between. The CDR3 is made up of 15 amino acids. Germline V gene sequence: CDR1 SGHVS, CDR2 FQNEAQ. CDR3 in amino acids: CASSLGLPFTDTQYF. DNA of the CDR3: TGTGCCAGCAGCTTGGGACTTCCCTTCACAGATACGCAGTATTTT.

The chain links TRBV10-2 to TRBJ1-2; perhaps TRBD1 as D (5 bases). Trimming stripped 6 bases from V and 5 bases from J, with 10 bases between. The CDR3 length is 12 residues. Germline V gene data show CDR1 as WSHSY and CDR2 as SAAADI. The CDR3 sequence is CASRRQGYGYTF. The CDR3 DNA reads TGCGCCAGCAGGAGGCAGGGTTATGGCTACACCTTC.

The chain carries TRBV4-2 and TRBJ1-1; D gene ambiguous. The germline V gene has CDR1 LGHNA and CDR2 YNFKEQ. V was cut by 1 base and J by 0 bases, with 9 bases left in between. CDR3 length: 15 residues. The CDR3 coding sequence is TGTGCCAGCAGCCAAGTTGAGACTCTGAACACTGAAGCTTTCTTT. It is translated as CASSQVETLNTEAFF.

V is TRBV5-1 and J is TRBJ2-2; D is possibly TRBD1 (6 bases). This CDR3 spans 14 amino acids. From germline, CDR1 is SGHRS and CDR2 YFSETQ. Trimming took 5 bases from V and 6 from J, leaving 14 bases between them. The CDR3 DNA reads as TGCGCCAGCAGGGAAACAGGGCGCGCCGGGGAGCTGTTTTTT. This sequence encodes CASRETGRAGELFF.

V and J are TRBV29-1 and TRBJ1-2; D ambiguous. Per germline, CDR1 SQVTM and CDR2 ANQGSEA. The CDR3 loop spans 10 amino acids. The germline V and J ends were trimmed by 5 bases and 4 bases, with 5 bases remaining between them. The CDR3, as DNA: TGCAGCGTTTTCGCCTATGGCTACACCTTC. Translating gives CSVFAYGYTF. Full variable domain (missing parts from reference TRBV29-1 and TRBJ1-2): SAVISQKPSRDICQRGTSLTIQCQVDSQVTMMFWYRQQPGQSLTLIATANQGSEATYESGFVIDKFPISRPNLTFSTLTVSNMSPEDSSIYLCSVFAYGYTFGSGTRLTVV.

This clonotype was seen a few times. J is TRBJ2-5 and V is TRBV6-5, with 14 nucleotides matching TRBD2. The CDR3 totals 15 residues. J lost 5 bases, V lost 4 bases, and 3 bases had no gene match. Germline CDR1 and CDR2: MNHEY and SVGAGI. The CDR3 region has the DNA TGTGCCAGCAGTTGGACTAGCGGGGGGACTGAGACCCAGTACTTC. It codes for CASSWTSGGTETQYF.

This sequence joins TRBV12-5 and TRBJ2-5, with D possibly being TRBD1 or TRBD2 (5 bases each). This CDR3 has 15 residues. The V gene's germline CDR1 is LGHNT and CDR2 FRNRAP. V lost 0 bases, J lost 0 bases, and 8 bases lay in between. The CDR3 sequence is CASGLVPGHQETQYF. The CDR3 DNA sequence: TGTGCTAGTGGTTTGGTCCCGGGACACCAAGAGACCCAGTACTTC.

CDR3 DNA: TGTGCCAGCAGCTTCCAGGGACTAGCGAACAATGAGCAGTTCTTC. Translation: CASSFQGLANNEQFF. The V call is TRBV7-9, the J call TRBJ2-1; TRBD2 agrees at 10 bases. The ends lost 3 bases at V and 5 bases at J; junction bases unmatched: 4. Germline CDR1 is SEHNR and CDR2 is FQNEAQ (reference sequence). This CDR3 contains 15 residues.